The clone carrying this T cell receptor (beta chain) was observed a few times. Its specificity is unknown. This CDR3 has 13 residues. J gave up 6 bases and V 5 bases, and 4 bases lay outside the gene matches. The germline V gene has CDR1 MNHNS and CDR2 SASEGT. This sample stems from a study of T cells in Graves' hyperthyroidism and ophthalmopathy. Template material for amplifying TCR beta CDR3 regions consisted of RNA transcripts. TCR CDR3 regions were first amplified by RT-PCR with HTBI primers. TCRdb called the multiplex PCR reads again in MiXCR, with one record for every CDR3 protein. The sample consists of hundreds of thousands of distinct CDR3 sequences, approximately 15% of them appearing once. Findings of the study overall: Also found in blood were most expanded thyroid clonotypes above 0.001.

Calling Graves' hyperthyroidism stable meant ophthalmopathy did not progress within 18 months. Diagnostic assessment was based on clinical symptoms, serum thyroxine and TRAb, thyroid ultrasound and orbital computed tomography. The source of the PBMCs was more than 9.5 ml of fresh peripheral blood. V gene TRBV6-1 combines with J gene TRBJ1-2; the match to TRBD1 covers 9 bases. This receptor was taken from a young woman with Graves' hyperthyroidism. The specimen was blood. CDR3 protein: CASSWTGADGYTF. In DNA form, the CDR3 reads TGTGCCAGCAGTTGGACAGGGGCGGATGGCTACACCTTC.